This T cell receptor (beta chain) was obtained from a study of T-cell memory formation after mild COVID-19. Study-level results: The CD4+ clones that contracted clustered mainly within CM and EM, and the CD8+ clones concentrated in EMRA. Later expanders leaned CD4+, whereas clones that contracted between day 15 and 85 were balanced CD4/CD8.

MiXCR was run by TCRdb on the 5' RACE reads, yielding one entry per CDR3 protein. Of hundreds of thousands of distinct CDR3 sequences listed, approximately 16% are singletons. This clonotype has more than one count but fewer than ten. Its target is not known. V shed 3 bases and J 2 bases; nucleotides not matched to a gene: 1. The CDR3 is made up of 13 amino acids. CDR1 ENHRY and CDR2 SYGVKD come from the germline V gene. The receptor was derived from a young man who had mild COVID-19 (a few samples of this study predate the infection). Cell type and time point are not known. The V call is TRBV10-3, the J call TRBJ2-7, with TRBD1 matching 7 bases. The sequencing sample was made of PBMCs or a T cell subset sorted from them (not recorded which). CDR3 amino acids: CAISDDRAYEQYF. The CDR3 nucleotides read TGTGCCATCAGTGATGACAGGGCCTACGAGCAGTACTTC.